This passage covers 14 T cell receptor beta chains from one sample sequenced in a study of CD8 T cells in Susac syndrome. The RNA, 0.5 to 1 ug, was put through reverse transcription using random hexamers. MiXCR was run by TCRdb on the immunoSEQ multiplex PCR reads, yielding one entry per CDR3 protein. The sample yields 140,000 to 150,000 distinct CDR3 sequences, approximately 95% seen once. Sequencing was done on a sample of CD4+ T cells from PBMCs. The receptors were sampled from a human donor in good health.

The chain couples TRBV6-5 to TRBJ2-3, with 10 bases aligning to TRBD2. Looked up from germline, CDR1 is MNHEY and CDR2 is SVGAGI. J gave up 1 base and V 0 bases, and 7 bases lay outside the gene matches. The CDR3 totals 18 residues. Written as DNA, the CDR3 is TGTGCCAGCAGTTACTCGGCTAGCGGGAGCCTTGGCACAGATACGCAGTATTTT. Amino acids: CASSYSASGSLGTDTQYF.

The chain recombines TRBV2 with TRBJ2-7, with D possibly matching TRBD1 (6 bases). Trimming shortened V by 3 bases and J by 0 bases, and 12 bases separated the two germline ends. The germline V gene has CDR1 SNHLY and CDR2 FYNNEI. The CDR3 contains 15 residues. The CDR3 DNA reads as TGTGCCAGCAGTGATCCTCAGGGGAGCTCCTACGAGCAGTACTTC. Translating gives CASSDPQGSSYEQYF.

Turning to this clonotype: A junction end diverges from the germline sequence, so it may reflect a read error. This chain links TRBV7-7 with TRBJ2-2; no clear D gene. This CDR3 has 13 amino acids. Germline values: CDR1 SSHAT, CDR2 FNYEAQ (reference sequence). CDR3 amino acids: CASSLRENGELFF. The DNA of the CDR3 is TGTGCTAGCAGCTTAAGGGAAAACGGGGAGCTGTTTTTT.

The chain joins TRBV7-9 to TRBJ2-4, with TRBD1 matching 7 bases. V was clipped by 5 bases and J by 7 bases; unmatched bases: 5. CDR1 is SEHNR and CDR2 is FQNEAQ in the germline V gene (reference sequence). The length of the CDR3 is 13 residues. CDR3 region: CASSRTGDNIQYF. The CDR3 DNA sequence: TGTGCCAGCAGCCGTACAGGGGATAACATTCAGTACTTC.

The chain combines TRBV6-2 or TRBV6-3 with TRBJ2-5, with TRBD2 matching 9 bases. V dropped 5 bases and J dropped 2; count of bases not matched to a gene: 6. CDR3 length: 15 residues. Per germline, CDR1 MNHEY and CDR2 SVGEGT. The CDR3 reads CASSTRLAVQETQYF. The CDR3, as DNA: TGTGCCAGCAGTACAAGACTAGCGGTACAAGAGACCCAGTACTTC.

The chain uses TRBV20-1 and TRBJ2-7; no reliable D call. CDR3 length equals 11 residues. V dropped 5 bases and J dropped 0 bases, with 5 bases sitting between them. Per the germline V gene, CDR1 is DFQATT and CDR2 is SNEGSKA (reference sequence). The CDR3, as DNA: TGCAGTGCTCTGGACTCCTACGAGCAGTACTTC. Protein sequence: CSALDSYEQYF.

The chain combines TRBV4-1 with TRBJ2-7; the match to TRBD1 covers 9 bases. J was trimmed by 7 bases and V by 4 bases; bases with no gene match: 11. Germline CDR1 is MGHRA and CDR2 is YSYEKL. The CDR3 loop spans 15 amino acids. CDR3 sequence (DNA): TGCGCCAGCAGCCTCTCGACCGGGACAGGGTGGGAGCAGTACTTC. Its translation is CASSLSTGTGWEQYF.

The genes are TRBV9 and TRBJ2-3; TRBD2 might be the D (6 bases). The germline V and J ends were trimmed by 0 bases and 4 bases, with 18 bases remaining between them. Germline CDR1 is SGDLS and CDR2 is YYNGEE. The CDR3 totals 17 residues. The CDR3 DNA follows: TGTGCCAGCAGCGTAGCTCTTTCAACTAGCCAAGCAGATACGCAGTATTTT. Protein sequence: CASSVALSTSQADTQYF.

This sequence joins TRBV7-8 and TRBJ2-7, with a weak D call TRBD2 (6 bases). This CDR3 spans 15 amino acids. The germline V and J ends were trimmed by 5 bases and 2 bases, with 16 bases remaining between them. Germline V CDR1 and CDR2: SGHVS, FQNEAQ. As DNA, the CDR3 is TGTGCCAGCAGCCTATCGGACTACTCTCCCTACGAGCAGTACTTC. Its translation: CASSLSDYSPYEQYF.

The genes are TRBV20-1 and TRBJ2-3; D is unclear. This CDR3 spans 14 amino acids. Between the trimmed V and J ends, which lost 4 bases and 0 bases, there was a span of 11 bases. CDR1 DFQATT and CDR2 SNEGSKA come from the germline V gene (reference sequence). The CDR3 coding sequence is TGCAGTGCTAAGCCGCAGCCTAGCACAGATACGCAGTATTTT. This encodes CSAKPQPSTDTQYF.

This clonotype was found once. V gene TRBV4-1 combines with J gene TRBJ1-1; D is ambiguous. The CDR3 spans 15 residues. Germline V CDR1 and CDR2: MGHRA, YSYEKL. V gave up 1 base and J gave up 5 bases, with 14 bases separating them. DNA of the CDR3: TGCGCCAGCAGCCAAGGGACCCGATCGGGGACTGAAGCTTTCTTT. Encoded protein: CASSQGTRSGTEAFF.

This chain connects TRBV11-2 to TRBJ2-7; 15 positions match TRBD2. Looked up from germline, CDR1 is SGHAT and CDR2 is FQNNGV. This CDR3 has 19 amino acids. With V trimmed by 5 bases and J by 4 bases, 15 bases remained unmatched. As DNA, the CDR3 is TGTGCCAGCAGCCGAACGCACAGCTCCGGGACTAGCGGGAGGTACGAGCAGTACTTC. This gives the protein CASSRTHSSGTSGRYEQYF.

V gene TRBV6-2 or TRBV6-3 combines with J gene TRBJ2-2; no clear D gene. CDR1 and CDR2 from the germline V gene are MNHEY and SVGEGT. V lost 0 bases and J 1 base, leaving 6 bases between the germline ends. The CDR3 covers 15 residues. The CDR3 DNA reads TGTGCCAGCAGTTACTCGATACTGAACACCGGGGAGCTGTTTTTT. It yields the protein CASSYSILNTGELFF.

The V and J genes are TRBV30 and TRBJ2-1, with D maybe TRBD2 (5 bases). This CDR3 contains 15 residues. The germline CDR1 and CDR2 sequences are GTSNPN and SVGIG (reference sequence). With 4 bases removed from V and 0 bases from J, the gap between germline ends came to 13 bases. The CDR3 sequence is CAWTDSASSYNEQFF. Here the CDR3 DNA reads TGTGCCTGGACCGATAGCGCGAGCTCCTACAATGAGCAGTTCTTC.